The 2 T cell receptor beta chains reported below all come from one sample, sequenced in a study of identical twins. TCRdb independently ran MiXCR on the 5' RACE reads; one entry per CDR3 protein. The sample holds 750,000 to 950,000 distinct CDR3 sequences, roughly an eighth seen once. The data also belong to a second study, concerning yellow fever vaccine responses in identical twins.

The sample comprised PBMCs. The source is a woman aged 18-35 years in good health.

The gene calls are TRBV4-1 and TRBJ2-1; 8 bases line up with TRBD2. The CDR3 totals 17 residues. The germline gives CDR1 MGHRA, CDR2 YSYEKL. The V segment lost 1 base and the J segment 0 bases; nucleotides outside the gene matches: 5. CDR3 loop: CASSQGRGGSSYNEQFF. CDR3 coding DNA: TGCGCCAGCAGCCAAGGTCGGGGGGGAAGCTCCTACAATGAGCAGTTCTTC.

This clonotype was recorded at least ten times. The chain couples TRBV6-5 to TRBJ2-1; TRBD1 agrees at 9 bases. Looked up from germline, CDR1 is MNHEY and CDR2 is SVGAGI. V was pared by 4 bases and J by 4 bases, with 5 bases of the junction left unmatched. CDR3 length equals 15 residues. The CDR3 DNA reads TGTGCCAGCAGTTTCACCGGGACAGGGTACAATGAGCAGTTCTTC. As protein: CASSFTGTGYNEQFF.